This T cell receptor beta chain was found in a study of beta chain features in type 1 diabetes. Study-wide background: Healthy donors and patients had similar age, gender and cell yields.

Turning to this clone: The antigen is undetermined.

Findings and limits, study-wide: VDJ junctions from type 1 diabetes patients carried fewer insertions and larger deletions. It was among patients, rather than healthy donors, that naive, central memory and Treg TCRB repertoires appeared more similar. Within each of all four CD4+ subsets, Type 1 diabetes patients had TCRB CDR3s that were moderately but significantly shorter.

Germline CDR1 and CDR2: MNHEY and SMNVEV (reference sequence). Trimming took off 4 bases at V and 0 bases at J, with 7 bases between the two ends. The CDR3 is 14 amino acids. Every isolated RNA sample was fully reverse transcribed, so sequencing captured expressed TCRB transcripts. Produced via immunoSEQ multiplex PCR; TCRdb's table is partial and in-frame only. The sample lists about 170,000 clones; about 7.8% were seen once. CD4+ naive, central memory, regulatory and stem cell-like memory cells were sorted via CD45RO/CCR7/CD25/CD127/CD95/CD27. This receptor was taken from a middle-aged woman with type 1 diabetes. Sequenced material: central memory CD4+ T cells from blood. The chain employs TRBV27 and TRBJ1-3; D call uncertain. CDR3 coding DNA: TGTGCCAGCAGTTCCCTAACCTCTGGAAACACCATATATTTT. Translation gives CASSSLTSGNTIYF.